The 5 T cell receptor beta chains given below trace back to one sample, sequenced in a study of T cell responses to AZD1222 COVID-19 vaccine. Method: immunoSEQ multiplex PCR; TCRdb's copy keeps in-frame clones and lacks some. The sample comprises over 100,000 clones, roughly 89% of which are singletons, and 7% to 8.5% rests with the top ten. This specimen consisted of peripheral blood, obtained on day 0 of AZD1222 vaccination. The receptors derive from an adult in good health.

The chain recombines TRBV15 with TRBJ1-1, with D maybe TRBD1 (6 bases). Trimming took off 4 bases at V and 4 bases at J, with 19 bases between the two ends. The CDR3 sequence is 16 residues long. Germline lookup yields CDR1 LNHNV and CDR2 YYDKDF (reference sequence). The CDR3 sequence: CATSNHGGPRGTEAFF. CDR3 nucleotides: TGTGCCACCAGCAATCACGGGGGGCCGCGGGGCACTGAAGCTTTCTTT.

The CDR3 coding sequence is TGCAGCGTTGAAGGTCTGGGGGGAACCAGCACAGATACGCAGTATTTT. It yields the protein CSVEGLGGTSTDTQYF. The chain couples TRBV29-1 to TRBJ2-3; D is possibly TRBD2 (6 bases). Per germline, CDR1 SQVTM and CDR2 ANQGSEA. There are 16 residues in the CDR3. Trimming pared 1 base from V and 0 bases from J, leaving 14 bases between.

The CDR3 region is CASSFRTSGVLNEQFF. The CDR3 DNA reads TGTGCCAGCAGTTTCCGGACTAGCGGGGTCCTAAATGAGCAGTTCTTC. The rearrangement links TRBV27 to TRBJ2-1; 12 positions match TRBD2. Trimming took 3 bases from V and 7 from J; bases not matched to a gene: 7. CDR3 length equals 16 residues. The germline CDR1 and CDR2 sequences are MNHEY and SMNVEV (reference sequence).

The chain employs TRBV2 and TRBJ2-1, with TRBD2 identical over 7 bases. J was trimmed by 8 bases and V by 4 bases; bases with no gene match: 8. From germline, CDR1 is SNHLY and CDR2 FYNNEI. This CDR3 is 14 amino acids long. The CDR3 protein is CASSALAYFDEQFF. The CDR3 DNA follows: TGTGCCAGCAGTGCACTAGCGTACTTCGATGAGCAGTTCTTC.

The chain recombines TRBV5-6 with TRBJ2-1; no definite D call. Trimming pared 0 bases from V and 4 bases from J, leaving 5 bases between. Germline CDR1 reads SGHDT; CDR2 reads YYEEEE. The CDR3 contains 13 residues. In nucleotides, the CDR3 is TGTGCCAGCAGCTTGGTGCATTACAATGAGCAGTTCTTC. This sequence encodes CASSLVHYNEQFF.